Described below is a single T cell receptor (beta chain) sequence and its context. What it recognizes is unknown. V was cut by 5 bases and J by 1 base, with 2 bases left in between. CDR1 is DFQATT and CDR2 is SNEGSKA in the germline V gene (reference sequence). There are 11 residues in the CDR3. This record belongs to a study of cytomegalovirus exposure and HLA in healthy donors. General observations from the study: According to reports, the classifier identified cytomegalovirus status with high specificity and sensitivity.

Primers: 60 Vbeta forward and 13 Jbeta reverse. TCRdb's table, derived via immunoSEQ multiplex PCR, lists solely in-frame clones and lacks some. The sample contains about 110,000 clones, approximately 82% of which appear only once. J is TRBJ2-2 and V is TRBV20-1; D not resolved. The TCR was taken from a man between 25 and 39 years old in good health and CMV-seropositive. Sequencing used PBMCs. The chain's CDR3 is CSARNTGELFF. CDR3 sequence (DNA): TGCAGTGCTCGGAACACCGGGGAGCTGTTTTTT.